The 32 T cell receptor beta chains reported below all come from one sample, sequenced in a study of OX40 agonist ivuxolimab in advanced cancers. The protocol was immunoSEQ multiplex PCR, while the TCRdb copy is restricted to in-frame clones and leaves out a portion. The sample includes about 36,000 clones, about 88% of them seen just once. The source was CD4+ or CD8+ T cells sorted from blood, collected in a trial of the OX40 agonist ivuxolimab. The receptors were sampled from an adult with an advanced solid tumor such as melanoma, head and neck, liver or kidney cancer.

This clone was recorded once. This sequence joins TRBV27 and TRBJ1-5, with D perhaps matching TRBD1 (6 bases). Looked up from germline, CDR1 is MNHEY and CDR2 is SMNVEV (reference sequence). The CDR3 is made up of 14 amino acids. The V end was cut by 4 bases, the J end by 6 bases, with 13 bases between. The CDR3 bases are TGTGCCAGCAGTTCGCTAACAGGGACTCAGCCCCAGCATTTT. Its translation: CASSSLTGTQPQHF.

The chain carries TRBV7-2 and TRBJ2-1; tentative D call: TRBD2 (5 bases). Trimming stripped 1 base from V and 1 base from J, with 11 bases between. CDR3 length equals 16 residues. Per the germline V gene, CDR1 is SGHTA and CDR2 is FQGNSA. The CDR3 is CASSLVGMFSYNEQFF. DNA of the CDR3: TGTGCCAGCAGCTTAGTCGGGATGTTTTCCTACAATGAGCAGTTCTTC. Together with reference TRBV7-2 and TRBJ2-1, the CDR3 gives the full variable domain: GAGVSQSPSNKVTEKGKDVELRCDPISGHTALYWYRQSLGQGLEFLIYFQGNSAPDKSGLPSDRFSAERTGGSVSTLTIQRTQQEDSAVYLCASSLVGMFSYNEQFFGPGTRLTVL.

The genes are TRBV30 and TRBJ1-4; D is perhaps TRBD1 (5 bases). This CDR3 is built from 15 residues. The germline V gene has CDR1 GTSNPN and CDR2 SVGIG (reference sequence). Trimming cost V 5 bases and J 0 bases, with 13 bases left between them. In nucleotides, the CDR3 is TGTGCCTGGGGGGCAGGGTGGACAACTAATGAAAAACTGTTTTTT. Protein sequence: CAWGAGWTTNEKLFF.

This clone was observed a single time. This chain uses TRBV10-3 with TRBJ2-7; D remains unclear. V lost 4 bases and J lost 7, with 11 bases in between. CDR3 size: 12 residues. CDR1 is ENHRY and CDR2 is SYGVKD in the germline V gene. The chain's CDR3 is CAISGLGREQYF. CDR3 DNA sequence: TGTGCCATCAGTGGACTGGGTCGGGAGCAGTACTTC.

This CDR3 reads CASRGLAGLETQYF. The CDR3 region has the DNA TGTGCCAGCAGGGGACTAGCGGGGTTGGAGACCCAGTACTTC. This chain connects TRBV2 to TRBJ2-5; TRBD2 aligns across 13 bases. The ends lost 6 bases at V and 5 bases at J; junction bases unmatched: 3. The germline CDR1 and CDR2 sequences are SNHLY and FYNNEI. The CDR3 totals 14 residues.

V gene TRBV6-5 combines with J gene TRBJ2-2; 7 bases fit TRBD2. Germline V gives CDR1 MNHEY, CDR2 SVGAGI. V shed 8 bases, J shed 3 bases, and the junction held 9 bases outside the gene matches. This CDR3 region has 15 residues. CDR3 DNA: TGTGCCAGCGCCAGCAGCGGGGCCTACACCGGGGAGCTGTTTTTT. This encodes CASASSGAYTGELFF.

The chain is built from TRBV28 and TRBJ2-3; D gene uncertain. V lost 5 bases and J 1 base, leaving 13 bases between the germline ends. The CDR3 totals 15 residues. Germline V CDR1 and CDR2: MDHEN, SYDVKM. CDR3 sequence: CASSPRPTRTDTQYF. The CDR3 DNA follows: TGTGCCAGCAGTCCTCGACCCACCCGCACAGATACGCAGTATTTT. The full variable domain, rest sourced from reference TRBV28 and TRBJ2-3, is DVKVTQSSRYLVKRTGEKVFLECVQDMDHENMFWYRQDPGLGLRLIYFSYDVKMKEKGDIPEGYSVSREKKERFSLILESASTNQTSMYLCASSPRPTRTDTQYFGPGTRLTVL.

The J gene is TRBJ2-1, the V gene TRBV7-9; D is undetermined. CDR1 and CDR2 from the germline V gene are SEHNR and FQNEAQ (reference sequence). This CDR3 is built from 13 residues. V lost 3 bases, J lost 8 bases, and 11 bases lay in between. The CDR3 nucleotides read TGTGCCAGCAGCTTGTCGGTCTTACATGAGCAGTTCTTC. It translates to CASSLSVLHEQFF.

The genes are TRBV5-6 and TRBJ1-1, with 7 bases lining up with TRBD1. The CDR3 runs 14 residues. Germline CDR1 SGHDT, CDR2 YYEEEE. V dropped 2 bases and J dropped 5; count of bases not matched to a gene: 6. The CDR3 spells CASSFQGVRTEAFF. CDR3 in DNA: TGTGCCAGCAGCTTCCAGGGGGTTCGGACTGAAGCTTTCTTT.

This clone appeared once. V is TRBV5-6 and J is TRBJ2-2; D is perhaps TRBD1 (6 bases). Trimming removed 4 bases at V and 5 bases at J, with 9 bases between. CDR3 length: 13 residues. Germline V gene sequence: CDR1 SGHDT, CDR2 YYEEEE. In nucleotides, the CDR3 is TGTGCCAGCAGCCTGGGGGCGACCGGGGAGCTGTTTTTT. It yields the protein CASSLGATGELFF.

The chain recombines TRBV5-1 with TRBJ2-5; D may be TRBD2 (6 bases). Trimming took off 3 bases at V and 1 base at J, with 10 bases between the two ends. Germline values: CDR1 SGHRS, CDR2 YFSETQ. The CDR3 covers 14 residues. CDR3 residues: CASSSSSVQETQYF. As DNA, the CDR3 is TGCGCCAGCAGCTCATCTAGCGTCCAAGAGACCCAGTACTTC. Together with reference TRBV5-1 and TRBJ2-5, the CDR3 gives the full variable domain: KAGVTQTPRYLIKTRGQQVTLSCSPISGHRSVSWYQQTPGQGLQFLFEYFSETQRNKGNFPGRFSGRQFSNSRSEMNVSTLELGDSALYLCASSSSSVQETQYFGPGTRLLVL.

This chain uses TRBV19 with TRBJ1-4; D not certain. Trimming shortened V by 4 bases and J by 3 bases, and 9 bases separated the two germline ends. Looked up from germline, CDR1 is LNHDA and CDR2 is SQIVND (reference sequence). The length of the CDR3 is 14 residues. The CDR3 bases are TGTGCCAGTAGTACCGGAGGAGCTAATGAAAAACTGTTTTTT. It encodes CASSTGGANEKLFF.

V gene TRBV6-6 combines with J gene TRBJ1-3; D remains ambiguous. In germline, CDR1 is MNHNY, CDR2 SVGAGI (reference sequence). V was cut by 11 bases and J by 4 bases, with 6 bases left in between. The CDR3 is made up of 10 amino acids. The CDR3 DNA reads as TGTGCCGCCAAGGGAAACACCATATATTTT. It yields the protein CAAKGNTIYF.

The chain is built from TRBV5-1 and TRBJ2-3; D unresolved. The CDR3 loop spans 12 amino acids. V was pared by 7 bases and J by 3 bases, with 9 bases between. Per the germline V gene, CDR1 is SGHRS and CDR2 is YFSETQ. CDR3 in amino acids: CASYMGTDTQYF. CDR3 DNA sequence: TGCGCCAGCTATATGGGGACAGATACGCAGTATTTT. Complete variable domain (other parts from reference TRBV5-1 and TRBJ2-3): KAGVTQTPRYLIKTRGQQVTLSCSPISGHRSVSWYQQTPGQGLQFLFEYFSETQRNKGNFPGRFSGRQFSNSRSEMNVSTLELGDSALYLCASYMGTDTQYFGPGTRLTVL.

This clone has just a few counts. For the CDR3, the DNA is TGCGCCAGCAGCTTTGACGACAGGGGGTACAATGAGCAGTTCTTC. It specifies CASSFDDRGYNEQFF. The rearrangement links TRBV5-1 to TRBJ2-1, with 9 positions matching TRBD1. Trimming cost V 2 bases and J 4 bases; bases outside gene matches: 4. From germline, CDR1 is SGHRS and CDR2 YFSETQ. The CDR3 is 15 amino acids.

The V and J genes are TRBV7-9 and TRBJ2-5, with 8 bases aligning to TRBD2. CDR3 length: 15 residues. Germline assignment: CDR1 SEHNR and CDR2 FQNEAQ (reference sequence). V was clipped by 3 bases and J by 2 bases; unmatched bases: 5. In nucleotides, the CDR3 is TGTGCCAGCAGCTTTGTAGCGGGGACGCAAGAGACCCAGTACTTC. Translated: CASSFVAGTQETQYF. Combining the CDR3 with reference TRBV7-9 and TRBJ2-5 gives the whole variable domain DTGVSQNPRHKITKRGQNVTFRCDPISEHNRLYWYRQTLGQGPEFLTYFQNEAQLEKSRLLSDRFSAERPKGSFSTLEIQRTEQGDSAMYLCASSFVAGTQETQYFGPGTRLLVL.

This sequence joins TRBV9 and TRBJ2-1; possible D gene TRBD2, 6 bases. The CDR3 extends over 15 amino acids. The germline gives CDR1 SGDLS, CDR2 YYNGEE. V gave up 0 bases and J gave up 7 bases, with 14 bases separating them. The CDR3: CASSVEGGIRNEQFF. CDR3 nucleotides: TGTGCCAGCAGCGTAGAGGGCGGGATCAGGAATGAGCAGTTCTTC.

The rearrangement links TRBV9 to TRBJ1-3; D unresolved. Germline CDR1 reads SGDLS; CDR2 reads YYNGEE. The CDR3 length is 14 residues. V lost 4 bases, J lost 7 bases, and 15 bases lay in between. CDR3: CASSQRANSNTIYF. CDR3 sequence (DNA): TGTGCCAGCAGCCAGAGAGCGAACAGTAACACCATATATTTT.

The CDR3 here is CASSARQGGSAEAFF. The CDR3 DNA sequence: TGTGCCAGCAGTGCCCGACAGGGAGGGTCCGCTGAAGCTTTCTTT. The chain has TRBV27 and TRBJ1-1; 7 nucleotides align to TRBD1. The CDR3 extends over 15 amino acids. Germline-derived CDR1 and CDR2 are MNHEY and SMNVEV (reference sequence). With 5 bases clipped from V and 6 bases from J, the junction kept 12 bases outside the gene matches.

The V call is TRBV19, the J call TRBJ2-3; D unresolved. V gave up 3 bases and J gave up 0 bases, with 10 bases separating them. Germline loops: CDR1 LNHDA, CDR2 SQIVND (reference sequence). This CDR3 is built from 15 residues. CDR3 region: CASSMGLESTDTQYF. Written as DNA, the CDR3 is TGTGCCAGTAGTATGGGTCTAGAAAGCACAGATACGCAGTATTTT.

The rearrangement uses TRBV28 and TRBJ2-3; TRBD2 matches 8 bases. In germline, CDR1 is MDHEN, CDR2 SYDVKM. V shed 2 bases and J 7 bases; nucleotides not matched to a gene: 8. CDR3 length: 15 amino acids. CDR3 protein: CASSLEAGGRNTQYF. Written as DNA, the CDR3 is TGTGCCAGCAGTTTAGAGGCGGGGGGCCGCAATACGCAGTATTTT.

The V gene is TRBV6-4, the J gene TRBJ2-3; 10 positions agree with TRBD1. Looked up from germline, CDR1 is MRHNA and CDR2 is SNTAGT. J lost 4 bases, V lost 6 bases, and 10 bases had no gene match. CDR3 length equals 16 residues. The CDR3 sequence: CASSRQGALGPDTQYF. CDR3 DNA: TGTGCCAGCAGCCGACAGGGGGCGCTCGGTCCAGATACGCAGTATTTT.

The chain employs TRBV7-8 and TRBJ2-7; perhaps TRBD2 as D (8 bases). V was clipped by 7 bases and J by 6 bases, with 22 bases between them. CDR1 and CDR2 (germline): SGHVS, FQNEAQ. The CDR3 sequence is 15 residues long. CDR3 sequence: CASTGGGLGRSEQYF. CDR3 sequence (DNA): TGTGCCAGCACAGGGGGGGGACTAGGTCGGTCCGAGCAGTACTTC.

V and J are TRBV18 and TRBJ2-1; no clear D gene. The germline V and J ends were trimmed by 6 bases and 4 bases, with 16 bases remaining between them. The CDR3 spans 15 residues. CDR1 and CDR2 (germline): KGHSH, LQKENI. The CDR3 region has the DNA TGTGCCAGCTCCTGGTCGCACCAAGGGTACAATGAGCAGTTCTTC. Translating it yields CASSWSHQGYNEQFF.

Written as DNA, the CDR3 is TGTGCCAGACCGGGACAGCCTCTAGAGACCCAGTACTTC. Translation: CARPGQPLETQYF. The chain recombines TRBV2 with TRBJ2-5, with TRBD1 identical over 7 bases. V lost 9 bases, J lost 4 bases, and 8 bases stayed unmatched. The CDR3 runs 13 residues. The germline gives CDR1 SNHLY, CDR2 FYNNEI.

The gene calls are TRBV5-1 and TRBJ2-7, with 7 bases that match TRBD2. In germline, CDR1 is SGHRS, CDR2 YFSETQ. The V gene end was trimmed by 5 bases and the J gene end by 0 bases; junction bases not matched to a gene: 2. The CDR3 spans 13 residues. CDR3 nucleotides: TGCGCCAGCAGGCGGGGGACCTCCTACGAGCAGTACTTC. It translates to CASRRGTSYEQYF.

CDR3 amino acids: CASSLDPGSQETQYF. The CDR3 DNA reads TGTGCCAGCAGCTTAGATCCGGGGTCCCAAGAGACCCAGTACTTC. The rearrangement joins TRBV11-2 to TRBJ2-5; maybe TRBD2 (5 bases). The CDR3 sequence is 15 residues long. V gave up 0 bases and J gave up 1 base, with 9 bases separating them. Germline assignment: CDR1 SGHAT and CDR2 FQNNGV.

This clone was counted a few times. The V call is TRBV11-2, the J call TRBJ2-7, with a weak D call TRBD2 (5 bases). V was shortened by 2 bases and J by 3 bases, with 11 bases between the two germline ends. Germline assignment: CDR1 SGHAT and CDR2 FQNNGV. The length of the CDR3 is 14 residues. For the CDR3, the DNA is TGTGCCAGCAGCTTAACAACCCGGGGCTACGAGCAGTACTTC. Amino acid sequence: CASSLTTRGYEQYF.

The rearrangement links TRBV18 to TRBJ1-5; tentative D call: TRBD1 (6 bases). The germline gives CDR1 KGHSH, CDR2 LQKENI. Trimming pared 4 bases from V and 5 bases from J, leaving 15 bases between. This CDR3 contains 15 residues. The CDR3, as DNA: TGTGCCAGCTCACGGACAGCCAGATTCGATCAGCCCCAGCATTTT. It is translated as CASSRTARFDQPQHF.

This sequence joins TRBV5-1 and TRBJ2-4; 7 nucleotides match TRBD2. With 5 bases clipped from V and 1 base from J, the junction kept 6 bases outside the gene matches. This CDR3 has 15 amino acids. The germline V gene encodes CDR1 SGHRS and CDR2 YFSETQ. The CDR3 spells CASRKGGGAKNIQYF. The DNA for the CDR3 is TGCGCCAGCAGAAAAGGCGGGGGTGCCAAAAACATTCAGTACTTC.

V and J are TRBV29-1 and TRBJ2-7; 9 bases map to TRBD2. The CDR3 totals 15 residues. Germline V CDR1 and CDR2: SQVTM, ANQGSEA. The junction had 13 bases not matched to a gene; V was cut back by 6 bases and J by 4 bases. CDR3 amino acids: CSVQLGSGGMYEQYF. In DNA form, the CDR3 reads TGCAGCGTCCAATTGGGAAGCGGGGGGATGTACGAGCAGTACTTC.

This chain joins TRBV11-2 and TRBJ2-5, with 10 bases aligning to TRBD2. Germline assignment: CDR1 SGHAT and CDR2 FQNNGV. The CDR3 totals 15 residues. V trimming: 3 bases; J trimming: 4 bases; junction bases outside the gene matches: 5. The CDR3: CASSFLLAGRETQYF. The CDR3 nucleotides are TGTGCCAGCAGCTTCCTACTAGCGGGGAGAGAGACCCAGTACTTC.